This T cell receptor (beta chain) was observed in a study of shared clonotypes between healthy human individuals. The protocol was immunoSEQ multiplex PCR, while the TCRdb copy is restricted to in-frame clones and leaves out a portion. Of about 1.1 million clones listed, around three quarters are singletons. This clonotype was obtained from a man between 18 and 35 years old in good health. Some clones in this sample may be carry-over from other donors' samples. Input material: memory CD4+ T cells from PBMCs. Subset specified: CD45RA-negative fraction.

The CDR3: CASSPRQGWGYEQYF. The DNA for the CDR3 is TGTGCCAGCAGCCCCAGACAGGGTTGGGGTTACGAGCAGTACTTC. This sequence joins TRBV13 and TRBJ2-7; 7 bases map to TRBD1. CDR1 and CDR2 from the germline V gene are PRHDT and FYEKMQ (reference sequence). The CDR3 length is 15 residues. Trimming at V came to 5 bases and at J to 4 bases, leaving 11 bases not matched to a gene.